This entry describes one T cell receptor beta chain. Its cognate antigen is unknown. Generation of TCR beta libraries employed quantitative 5'-RACE incorporating molecular barcodes. Each CDR3 protein gets one entry after TCRdb re-called the 5' RACE reads with MiXCR. The sample yields 130,000 or so distinct CDR3 sequences, 15% to 20% seen once. The CDR3 covers 13 residues. V lost 8 bases and J lost 10; bases outside the gene matches: 8. The source of the sample is a study of CD8 T cells in ankylosing spondylitis. Whole-study results and caveats: A motif of eight highly homologous TCR beta variants was seen as apparently characteristic of ankylosing spondylitis blood.

The receptor's source is a male donor with ankylosing spondylitis. The rearrangement joins TRBV12-3 or TRBV12-4 to TRBJ1-4; TRBD1 matches at 9 bases. The specimen sequenced was blood, either unsorted or a sorted T cell fraction (not recorded which). Here the CDR3 reads CASADRGDGKLFF. As DNA, the CDR3 is TGTGCCAGCGCAGACAGGGGGGACGGAAAACTGTTTTTT.